This TCR beta chain came from a study of identical twins' blood T cells. This CDR3 comprises 16 residues. The germline V gene encodes CDR1 SEHNR and CDR2 FQNEAQ (reference sequence). The trim removed 5 bases at V and 5 bases at J, leaving 13 bases unmatched. TCRdb redid the calling of the 5' RACE reads with MiXCR, one entry per CDR3 protein. The table records roughly 380,000 distinct CDR3 sequences, under 30% of them present only once. In this sample, this clonotype turned up many times. The V and J genes are TRBV7-9 and TRBJ2-5; 8 bases match TRBD2. Sequenced input: PBMCs. The source is a woman aged 18-55 years in good health. The CDR3 DNA sequence: TGTGCCAGCAGCGTTTCCATTAGCGGGGCCGGGGAGACCCAGTACTTC. Protein product: CASSVSISGAGETQYF.